These 9 T cell receptor beta chains came from one sample sequenced in a study of persistence of HIV-infected CD4 T cells. This was the immunoSEQ version 4 assay in survey mode. TCRdb's table, derived via immunoSEQ multiplex PCR, lists solely in-frame clones and lacks some. The data hold about 48,000 clones, with over 70% observed a single time. Their specific antigens are unknown. Cells were stimulated with CMV-infected fibroblast lysates at 10 ug/mL. CD40L/CD69 double-negative CD45RO-high memory CD4+ T cells were collected. The starting material was CD4+ T cells sorted from PBMCs after roughly 18-hour stimulation, obtained from a patient who received antiretroviral therapy. These receptors were collected from an adult man with HIV who was CMV-seropositive.

The CDR3 bases are TGTGCCACCAGCAGGGGACCAGACGGACTTTCGGGCGAGCAGTACTTC. Its translation: CATSRGPDGLSGEQYF. This chain uses TRBV15 with TRBJ2-7; D tentatively reads TRBD1 or TRBD2 (5 bases each). CDR3 length: 16 residues. V was shortened by 3 bases and J by 6 bases, with 21 bases between the two germline ends. CDR1 LNHNV and CDR2 YYDKDF come from the germline V gene (reference sequence).

This rearrangement joins TRBV6-2 or TRBV6-3 to TRBJ1-5; 7 nucleotides agree with TRBD1. Germline loops: CDR1 MNHEY, CDR2 SVGEGT. The junction had 9 bases not matched to a gene; V was cut back by 4 bases and J by 6 bases. The CDR3 loop spans 15 amino acids. Here the CDR3 reads CASSFRTGGGQPQHF. CDR3 in DNA: TGTGCCAGCAGTTTTCGGACAGGCGGCGGTCAGCCCCAGCATTTT.

This clone was detected only once. The genes are TRBV2 and TRBJ2-1, with TRBD2 identical over 7 bases. The CDR3 spans 15 residues. V dropped 2 bases and J dropped 2; count of bases not matched to a gene: 3. From germline, CDR1 is SNHLY and CDR2 FYNNEI. The CDR3 loop reads CASSEKRGAYNEQFF. The DNA of the CDR3 is TGTGCCAGCAGTGAAAAGCGGGGCGCCTACAATGAGCAGTTCTTC.

The V and J genes are TRBV6-2 or TRBV6-3 and TRBJ2-2; no reliable D call. The V and J ends lost 2 bases and 5 bases respectively, with 3 bases between them. The CDR3 loop spans 12 amino acids. The germline CDR1 and CDR2 sequences are MNHEY and SVGEGT. The CDR3 coding sequence is TGTGCCAGCAGTTACCAAACCGGGGAGCTGTTTTTT. Protein sequence: CASSYQTGELFF.

The gene calls are TRBV9 and TRBJ1-4, with TRBD1 identical over 8 bases. CDR1 is SGDLS and CDR2 is YYNGEE in the germline V gene. V dropped 3 bases and J dropped 8; count of bases not matched to a gene: 6. This CDR3 is built from 14 residues. The CDR3 reads CASSADRVGEKLFF. CDR3 coding DNA: TGTGCCAGCAGCGCGGACAGGGTAGGAGAAAAACTGTTTTTT. Drawing the rest from reference TRBV9 and TRBJ1-4, the complete variable domain is DSGVTQTPKHLITATGQRVTLRCSPRSGDLSVYWYQQSLDQGLQFLIQYYNGEERAKGNILERFSAQQFPDLHSELNLSSLELGDSALYFCASSADRVGEKLFFGSGTQLSVL.

This chain uses TRBV25-1 with TRBJ2-2; no firm D call. The V end lost 2 bases, the J end lost 3 bases, and 4 bases lay between the germline ends. The germline V gene has CDR1 MGHDK and CDR2 SYGVNS. The length of the CDR3 is 13 residues. Written as DNA, the CDR3 is TGTGCCAGCAGTGAACTCTACACCGGGGAGCTGTTTTTT. It specifies CASSELYTGELFF.

The chain employs TRBV11-2 and TRBJ1-4; D is ambiguous. The CDR3 runs to 18 residues. Trimming pared 0 bases from V and 6 bases from J, leaving 20 bases between. Germline CDR1 is SGHAT and CDR2 is FQNNGV. The CDR3 here is CASSLDRARSSRHEKLFF. The CDR3 DNA reads TGTGCCAGCAGCTTAGATAGGGCCCGGTCCTCGAGGCATGAAAAACTGTTTTTT.

The chain's CDR3 is CASTEGASGANVLTF. CDR3 nucleotide sequence: TGTGCCAGCACCGAAGGGGCCTCTGGGGCCAACGTCCTGACTTTC. The chain links TRBV6-5 to TRBJ2-6; maybe TRBD1 (5 bases). V was shortened by 7 bases and J by 0 bases, with 10 bases between the two germline ends. CDR1 is MNHEY and CDR2 is SVGAGI in the germline V gene. The length of the CDR3 is 15 residues.

On this clone itself: The same CDR3 also results from other DNA sequences found in this sample. This chain connects TRBV7-9 to TRBJ1-3; no clear D. Germline values: CDR1 SEHNR, CDR2 FQNEAQ (reference sequence). The CDR3 spans 13 residues. Deletions cut 5 bases from V and 0 bases from J, with 5 bases between. CDR3: CASSLGSGNTIYF. The CDR3 DNA is TGTGCCAGCAGCCTCGGCTCTGGAAACACCATATATTTT.